This T cell receptor (beta chain) derives from a study of T cell changes during pregnancy in multiple sclerosis. Trimming shortened V by 3 bases and J by 1 base, and 10 bases separated the two germline ends. The CDR3 consists of 15 residues. CDR1 and CDR2 (germline): MGHDK, SYGVNS. Clones were sequenced by immunoSEQ multiplex PCR, and TCRdb holds only the in-frame ones, with some missing. Here the sample spans more than 65,000 clones, approximately 91% being singletons. The sequence derives from a female donor with multiple sclerosis, enrolled in a pregnancy study. Sequenced material: peripheral blood, taken before pregnancy. This chain uses TRBV25-1 with TRBJ1-3; no clear D. For the CDR3, the DNA is TGTGCCAGCAGTGACACGGTTAGATCTGGAAACACCATATATTTT. Translation: CASSDTVRSGNTIYF.